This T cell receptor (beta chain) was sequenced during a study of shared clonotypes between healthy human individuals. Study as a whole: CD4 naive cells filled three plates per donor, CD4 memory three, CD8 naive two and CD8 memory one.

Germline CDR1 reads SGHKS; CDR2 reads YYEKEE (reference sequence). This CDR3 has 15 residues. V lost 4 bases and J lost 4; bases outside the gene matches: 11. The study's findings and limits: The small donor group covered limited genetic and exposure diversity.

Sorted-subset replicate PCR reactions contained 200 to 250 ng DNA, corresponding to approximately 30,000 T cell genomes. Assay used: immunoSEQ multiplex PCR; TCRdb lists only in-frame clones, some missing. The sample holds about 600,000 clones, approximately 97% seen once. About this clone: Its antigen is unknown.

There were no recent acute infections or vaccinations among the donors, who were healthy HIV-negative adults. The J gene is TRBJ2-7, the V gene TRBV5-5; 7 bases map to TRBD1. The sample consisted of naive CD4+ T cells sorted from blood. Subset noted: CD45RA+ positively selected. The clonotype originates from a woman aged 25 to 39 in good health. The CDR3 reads CASSKPGQIRYEQYF. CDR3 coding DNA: TGTGCCAGCAGCAAGCCGGGACAGATAAGATACGAGCAGTACTTC.